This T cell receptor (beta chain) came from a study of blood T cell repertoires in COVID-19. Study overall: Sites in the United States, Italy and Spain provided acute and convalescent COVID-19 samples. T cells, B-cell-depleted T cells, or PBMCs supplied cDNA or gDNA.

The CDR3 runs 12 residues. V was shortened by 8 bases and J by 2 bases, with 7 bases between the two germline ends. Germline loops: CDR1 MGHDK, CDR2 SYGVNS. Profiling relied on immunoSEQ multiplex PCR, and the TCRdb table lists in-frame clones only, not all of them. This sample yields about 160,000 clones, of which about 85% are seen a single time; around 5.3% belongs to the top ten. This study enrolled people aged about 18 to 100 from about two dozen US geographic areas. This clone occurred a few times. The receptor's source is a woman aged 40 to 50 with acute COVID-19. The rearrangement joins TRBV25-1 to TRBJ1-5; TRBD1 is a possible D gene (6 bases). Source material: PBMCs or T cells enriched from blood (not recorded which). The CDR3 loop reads CASEGGNQPQHF. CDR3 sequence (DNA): TGTGCCAGCGAGGGGGGCAATCAGCCCCAGCATTTT.